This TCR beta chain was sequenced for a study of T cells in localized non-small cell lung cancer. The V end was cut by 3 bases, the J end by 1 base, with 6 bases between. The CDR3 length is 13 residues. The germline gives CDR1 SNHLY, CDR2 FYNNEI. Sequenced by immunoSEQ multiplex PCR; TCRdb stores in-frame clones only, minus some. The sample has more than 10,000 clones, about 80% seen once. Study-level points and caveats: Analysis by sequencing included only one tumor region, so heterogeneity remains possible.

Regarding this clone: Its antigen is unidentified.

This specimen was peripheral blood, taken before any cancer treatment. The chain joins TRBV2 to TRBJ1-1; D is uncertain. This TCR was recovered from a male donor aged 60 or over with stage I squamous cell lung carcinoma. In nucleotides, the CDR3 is TGTGCCAGCAGTGAGATGGGGAACACTGAAGCTTTCTTT. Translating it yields CASSEMGNTEAFF. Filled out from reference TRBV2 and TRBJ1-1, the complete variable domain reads EPEVTQTPSHQVTQMGQEVILRCVPISNHLYFYWYRQILGQKVEFLVSFYNNEISEKSEIFDDQFSVERPDGSNFTLKIRSTKLEDSAMYFCASSEMGNTEAFFGQGTRLTVV.